The source of this T cell receptor (beta chain) is a study of blood T cell repertoires in COVID-19. Study overall: PBMCs, B-cell-depleted T cells, or T cells provided the cDNA or gDNA that made up the material.

Sequenced by immunoSEQ multiplex PCR; TCRdb stores in-frame clones only, minus some. In the table there are more than 85,000 clones, around 83% of which are singletons. Sequenced material: peripheral blood. The clonotype was recovered from an elderly woman with active or convalescent COVID-19.

CDR3 DNA sequence: TGTGCCACCGTAGGGGCGCGCTTCACCGGGGAGCTGTTTTTT. Its translation is CATVGARFTGELFF. The chain carries TRBV19 and TRBJ2-2; weak D call: TRBD1 (5 bases). Trimming stripped 10 bases from V and 4 bases from J, with 16 bases between. This CDR3 region has 14 residues. Germline loops: CDR1 LNHDA, CDR2 SQIVND (reference sequence).